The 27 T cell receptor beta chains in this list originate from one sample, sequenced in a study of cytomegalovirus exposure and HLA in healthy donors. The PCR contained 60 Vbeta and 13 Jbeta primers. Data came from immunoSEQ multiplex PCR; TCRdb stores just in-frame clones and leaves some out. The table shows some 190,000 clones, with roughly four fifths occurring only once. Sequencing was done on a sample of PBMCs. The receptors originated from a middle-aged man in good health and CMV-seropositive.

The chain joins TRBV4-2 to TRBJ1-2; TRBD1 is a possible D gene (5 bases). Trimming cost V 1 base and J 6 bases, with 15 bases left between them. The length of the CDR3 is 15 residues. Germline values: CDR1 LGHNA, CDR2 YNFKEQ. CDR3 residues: CASSQGWQGGDGYTF. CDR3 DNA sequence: TGTGCCAGCAGCCAAGGGTGGCAGGGAGGCGATGGCTACACCTTC.

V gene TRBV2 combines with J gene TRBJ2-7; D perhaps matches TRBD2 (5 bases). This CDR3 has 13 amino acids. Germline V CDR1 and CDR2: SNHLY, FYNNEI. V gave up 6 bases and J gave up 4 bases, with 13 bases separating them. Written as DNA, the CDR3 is TGTGCCAGCAGATACCACTCGGGGTACGAGCAGTACTTC. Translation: CASRYHSGYEQYF.

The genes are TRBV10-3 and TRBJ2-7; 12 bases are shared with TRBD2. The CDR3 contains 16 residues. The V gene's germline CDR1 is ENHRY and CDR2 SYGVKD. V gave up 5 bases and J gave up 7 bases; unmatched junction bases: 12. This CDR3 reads CAISQNTLAGGLEQYF. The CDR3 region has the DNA TGTGCCATCAGTCAGAACACCCTAGCGGGAGGGCTTGAGCAGTACTTC.

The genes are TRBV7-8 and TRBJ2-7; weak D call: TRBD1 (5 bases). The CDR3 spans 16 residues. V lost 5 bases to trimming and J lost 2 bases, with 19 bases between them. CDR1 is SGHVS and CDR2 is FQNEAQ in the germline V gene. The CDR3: CASSHRQSDFTYEQYF. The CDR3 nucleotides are TGTGCCAGCAGCCACCGACAGTCCGACTTTACCTACGAGCAGTACTTC.

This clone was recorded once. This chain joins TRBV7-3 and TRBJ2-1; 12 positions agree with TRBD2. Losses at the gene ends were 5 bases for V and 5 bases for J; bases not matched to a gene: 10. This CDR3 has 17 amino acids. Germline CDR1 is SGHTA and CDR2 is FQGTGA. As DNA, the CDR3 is TGTGCCAGCAGCCCAAGCCCCCGGACTAGCGGGAACAATGAGCAGTTCTTC. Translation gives CASSPSPRTSGNNEQFF. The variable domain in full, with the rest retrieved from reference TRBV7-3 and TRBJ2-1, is GAGVSQTPSNKVTEKGKYVELRCDPISGHTALYWYRQSLGQGPEFLIYFQGTGAADDSGLPNDRFFAVRPEGSVSTLKIQRTERGDSAVYLCASSPSPRTSGNNEQFFGPGTRLTVL.

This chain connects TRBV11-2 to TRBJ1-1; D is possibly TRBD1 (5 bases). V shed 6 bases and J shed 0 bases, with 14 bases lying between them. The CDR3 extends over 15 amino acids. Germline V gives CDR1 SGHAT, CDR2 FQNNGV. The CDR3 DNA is TGTGCCAGCAGAACTCCGGGACTGATGAACACTGAAGCTTTCTTT. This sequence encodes CASRTPGLMNTEAFF.

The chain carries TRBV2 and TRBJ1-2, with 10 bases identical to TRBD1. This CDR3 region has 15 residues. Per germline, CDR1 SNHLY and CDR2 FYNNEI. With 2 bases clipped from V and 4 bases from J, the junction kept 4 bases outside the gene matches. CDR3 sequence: CASSEIGQGVYGYTF. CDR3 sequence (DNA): TGTGCCAGCAGTGAAATTGGACAGGGGGTCTATGGCTACACCTTC.

The CDR3, as DNA: TGTGCCAGCAGCTCGGGACAGGTTGCCACTGAAGCTTTCTTT. It yields the protein CASSSGQVATEAFF. V is TRBV7-9 and J is TRBJ1-1; 8 bases are a match to TRBD1. V lost 4 bases to trimming and J lost 4 bases; unmatched junction nucleotides: 5. Germline V CDR1 and CDR2: SEHNR, FQNEAQ (reference sequence). The length of the CDR3 is 14 residues.

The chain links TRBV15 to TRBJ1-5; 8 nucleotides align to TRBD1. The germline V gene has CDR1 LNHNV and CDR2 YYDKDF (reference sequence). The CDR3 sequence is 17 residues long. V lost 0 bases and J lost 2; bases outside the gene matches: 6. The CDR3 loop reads CATSRDLTGGRNQPQHF. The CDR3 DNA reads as TGTGCCACCAGCAGAGATCTTACAGGGGGACGCAATCAGCCCCAGCATTTT.

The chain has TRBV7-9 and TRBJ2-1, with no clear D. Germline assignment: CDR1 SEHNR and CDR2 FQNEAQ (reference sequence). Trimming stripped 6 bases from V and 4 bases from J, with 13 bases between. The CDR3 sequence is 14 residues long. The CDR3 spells CASSSPSSYNEQFF. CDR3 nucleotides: TGTGCCAGCAGTTCCCCTAGTAGTTACAATGAGCAGTTCTTC.

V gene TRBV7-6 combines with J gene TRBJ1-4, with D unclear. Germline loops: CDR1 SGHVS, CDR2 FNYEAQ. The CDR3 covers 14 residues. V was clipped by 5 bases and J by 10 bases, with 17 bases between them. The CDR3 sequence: CASSPRGLAGKLFF. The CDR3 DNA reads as TGTGCCAGCAGCCCCCGAGGGTTGGCCGGAAAACTGTTTTTT.

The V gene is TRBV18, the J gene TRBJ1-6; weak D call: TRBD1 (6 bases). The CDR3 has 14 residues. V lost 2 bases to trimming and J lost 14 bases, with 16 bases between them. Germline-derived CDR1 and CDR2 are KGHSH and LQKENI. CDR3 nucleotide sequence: TGTGCCAGCTCACCAGGGCAGGGAGGGGGAACCCTCCACTTT. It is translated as CASSPGQGGGTLHF.

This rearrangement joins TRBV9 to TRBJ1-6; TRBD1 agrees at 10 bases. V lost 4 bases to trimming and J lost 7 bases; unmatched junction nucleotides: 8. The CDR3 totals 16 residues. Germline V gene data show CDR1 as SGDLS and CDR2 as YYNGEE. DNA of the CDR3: TGTGCCAGCAGCCCCGGGGACAGGGGTGGAAATTCACCCCTCCACTTT. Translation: CASSPGDRGGNSPLHF.

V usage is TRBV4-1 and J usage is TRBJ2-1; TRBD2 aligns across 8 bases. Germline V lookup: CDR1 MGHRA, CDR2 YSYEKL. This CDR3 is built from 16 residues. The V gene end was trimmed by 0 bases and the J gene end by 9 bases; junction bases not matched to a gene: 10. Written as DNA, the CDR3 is TGCGCCAGCAGCCAAGACCATGCAACTAGCGGTTTTGAGCAGTTCTTC. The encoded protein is CASSQDHATSGFEQFF.

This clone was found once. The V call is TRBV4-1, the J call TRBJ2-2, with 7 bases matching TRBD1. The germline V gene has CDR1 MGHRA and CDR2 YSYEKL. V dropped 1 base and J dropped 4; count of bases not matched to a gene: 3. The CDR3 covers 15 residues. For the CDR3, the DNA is TGCGCCAGCAGCCAAGCAGGGGGTTTCACCGGGGAGCTGTTTTTT. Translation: CASSQAGGFTGELFF.

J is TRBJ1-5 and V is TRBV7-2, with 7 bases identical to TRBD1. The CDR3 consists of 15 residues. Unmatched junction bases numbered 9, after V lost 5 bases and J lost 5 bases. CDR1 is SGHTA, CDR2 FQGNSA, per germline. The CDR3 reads CASSPVGQVDQPQHF. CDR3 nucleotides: TGTGCCAGCAGCCCCGTCGGACAGGTGGATCAGCCCCAGCATTTT.

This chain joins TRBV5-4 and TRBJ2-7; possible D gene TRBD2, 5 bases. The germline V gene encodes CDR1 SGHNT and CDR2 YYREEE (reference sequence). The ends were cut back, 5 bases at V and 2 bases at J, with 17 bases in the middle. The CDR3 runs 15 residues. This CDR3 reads CASRVDFDGTYEQYF. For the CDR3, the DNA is TGTGCCAGCAGAGTGGACTTCGACGGGACCTACGAGCAGTACTTC.

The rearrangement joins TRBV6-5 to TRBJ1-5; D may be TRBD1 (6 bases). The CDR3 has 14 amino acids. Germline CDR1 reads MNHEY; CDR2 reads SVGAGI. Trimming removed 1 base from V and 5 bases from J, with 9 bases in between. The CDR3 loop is CASSYFRTDQPQHF. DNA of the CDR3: TGTGCCAGCAGTTACTTCAGGACAGATCAGCCCCAGCATTTT.

The CDR3, as DNA: TGCGCCAGCAACCCCGGACAGGCGGACACCGGGGAGCTGTTTTTT. Protein sequence: CASNPGQADTGELFF. The chain carries TRBV5-1 and TRBJ2-2, with TRBD1 matching over 7 bases. Germline V CDR1 and CDR2: SGHRS, YFSETQ. Trimming removed 6 bases from V and 3 bases from J; junction bases left unmatched: 8. This CDR3 spans 15 amino acids.

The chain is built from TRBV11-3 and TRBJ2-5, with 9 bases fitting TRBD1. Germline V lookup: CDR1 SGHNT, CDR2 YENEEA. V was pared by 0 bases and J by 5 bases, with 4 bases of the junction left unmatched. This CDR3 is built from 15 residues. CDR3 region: CASSLEGTGYETQYF. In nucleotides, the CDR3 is TGTGCCAGCAGCTTAGAGGGGACAGGGTACGAGACCCAGTACTTC.

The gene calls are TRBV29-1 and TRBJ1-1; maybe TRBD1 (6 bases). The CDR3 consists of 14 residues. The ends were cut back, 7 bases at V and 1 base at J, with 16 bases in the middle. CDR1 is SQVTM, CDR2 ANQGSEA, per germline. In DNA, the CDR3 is TGCAGCGCCCAAAGGACCAGGGGGAACACTGAAGCTTTCTTT. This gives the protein CSAQRTRGNTEAFF.

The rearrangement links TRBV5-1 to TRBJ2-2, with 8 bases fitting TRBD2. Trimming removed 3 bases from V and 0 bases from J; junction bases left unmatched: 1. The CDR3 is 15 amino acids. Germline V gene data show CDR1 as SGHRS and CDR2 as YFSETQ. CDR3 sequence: CASSSGGANTGELFF. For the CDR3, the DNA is TGCGCCAGCAGCTCCGGGGGGGCGAACACCGGGGAGCTGTTTTTT.

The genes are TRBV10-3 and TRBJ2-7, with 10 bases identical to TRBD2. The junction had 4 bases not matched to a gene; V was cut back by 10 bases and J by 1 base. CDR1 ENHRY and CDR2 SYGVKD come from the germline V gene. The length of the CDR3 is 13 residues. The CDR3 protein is CATVAGGSYEQYF. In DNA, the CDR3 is TGTGCCACCGTAGCGGGGGGATCCTACGAGCAGTACTTC.

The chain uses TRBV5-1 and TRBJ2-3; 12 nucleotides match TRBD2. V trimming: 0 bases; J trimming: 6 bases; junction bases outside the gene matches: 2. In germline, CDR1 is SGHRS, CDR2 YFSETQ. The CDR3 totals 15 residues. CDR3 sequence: CASSLASGGADTQYF. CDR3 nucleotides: TGCGCCAGCAGCTTGGCTAGCGGGGGGGCCGATACGCAGTATTTT.

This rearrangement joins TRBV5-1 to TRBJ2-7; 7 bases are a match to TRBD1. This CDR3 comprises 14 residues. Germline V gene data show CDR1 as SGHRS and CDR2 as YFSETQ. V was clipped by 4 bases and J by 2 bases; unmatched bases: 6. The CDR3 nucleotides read TGCGCCAGCAGCGAGCCGGGACAGACCTACGAGCAGTACTTC. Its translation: CASSEPGQTYEQYF.

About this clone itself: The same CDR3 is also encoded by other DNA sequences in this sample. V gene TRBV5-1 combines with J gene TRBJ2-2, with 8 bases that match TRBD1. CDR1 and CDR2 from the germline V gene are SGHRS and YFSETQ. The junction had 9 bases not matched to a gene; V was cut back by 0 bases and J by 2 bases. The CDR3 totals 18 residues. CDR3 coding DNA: TGCGCCAGCAGCTTGGCTGGACAGGGCTTCAGCAACACCGGGGAGCTGTTTTTT. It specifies CASSLAGQGFSNTGELFF.

The DNA of the CDR3 is TGCAGCGCCGACTACGCCCAAGAGACCCAGTACTTC. It translates to CSADYAQETQYF. This chain links TRBV29-1 with TRBJ2-5; a possible D gene is TRBD2 (5 bases). Per the germline V gene, CDR1 is SQVTM and CDR2 is ANQGSEA. CDR3 length equals 12 residues. V lost 7 bases and J 1 base, leaving 10 bases between the germline ends.